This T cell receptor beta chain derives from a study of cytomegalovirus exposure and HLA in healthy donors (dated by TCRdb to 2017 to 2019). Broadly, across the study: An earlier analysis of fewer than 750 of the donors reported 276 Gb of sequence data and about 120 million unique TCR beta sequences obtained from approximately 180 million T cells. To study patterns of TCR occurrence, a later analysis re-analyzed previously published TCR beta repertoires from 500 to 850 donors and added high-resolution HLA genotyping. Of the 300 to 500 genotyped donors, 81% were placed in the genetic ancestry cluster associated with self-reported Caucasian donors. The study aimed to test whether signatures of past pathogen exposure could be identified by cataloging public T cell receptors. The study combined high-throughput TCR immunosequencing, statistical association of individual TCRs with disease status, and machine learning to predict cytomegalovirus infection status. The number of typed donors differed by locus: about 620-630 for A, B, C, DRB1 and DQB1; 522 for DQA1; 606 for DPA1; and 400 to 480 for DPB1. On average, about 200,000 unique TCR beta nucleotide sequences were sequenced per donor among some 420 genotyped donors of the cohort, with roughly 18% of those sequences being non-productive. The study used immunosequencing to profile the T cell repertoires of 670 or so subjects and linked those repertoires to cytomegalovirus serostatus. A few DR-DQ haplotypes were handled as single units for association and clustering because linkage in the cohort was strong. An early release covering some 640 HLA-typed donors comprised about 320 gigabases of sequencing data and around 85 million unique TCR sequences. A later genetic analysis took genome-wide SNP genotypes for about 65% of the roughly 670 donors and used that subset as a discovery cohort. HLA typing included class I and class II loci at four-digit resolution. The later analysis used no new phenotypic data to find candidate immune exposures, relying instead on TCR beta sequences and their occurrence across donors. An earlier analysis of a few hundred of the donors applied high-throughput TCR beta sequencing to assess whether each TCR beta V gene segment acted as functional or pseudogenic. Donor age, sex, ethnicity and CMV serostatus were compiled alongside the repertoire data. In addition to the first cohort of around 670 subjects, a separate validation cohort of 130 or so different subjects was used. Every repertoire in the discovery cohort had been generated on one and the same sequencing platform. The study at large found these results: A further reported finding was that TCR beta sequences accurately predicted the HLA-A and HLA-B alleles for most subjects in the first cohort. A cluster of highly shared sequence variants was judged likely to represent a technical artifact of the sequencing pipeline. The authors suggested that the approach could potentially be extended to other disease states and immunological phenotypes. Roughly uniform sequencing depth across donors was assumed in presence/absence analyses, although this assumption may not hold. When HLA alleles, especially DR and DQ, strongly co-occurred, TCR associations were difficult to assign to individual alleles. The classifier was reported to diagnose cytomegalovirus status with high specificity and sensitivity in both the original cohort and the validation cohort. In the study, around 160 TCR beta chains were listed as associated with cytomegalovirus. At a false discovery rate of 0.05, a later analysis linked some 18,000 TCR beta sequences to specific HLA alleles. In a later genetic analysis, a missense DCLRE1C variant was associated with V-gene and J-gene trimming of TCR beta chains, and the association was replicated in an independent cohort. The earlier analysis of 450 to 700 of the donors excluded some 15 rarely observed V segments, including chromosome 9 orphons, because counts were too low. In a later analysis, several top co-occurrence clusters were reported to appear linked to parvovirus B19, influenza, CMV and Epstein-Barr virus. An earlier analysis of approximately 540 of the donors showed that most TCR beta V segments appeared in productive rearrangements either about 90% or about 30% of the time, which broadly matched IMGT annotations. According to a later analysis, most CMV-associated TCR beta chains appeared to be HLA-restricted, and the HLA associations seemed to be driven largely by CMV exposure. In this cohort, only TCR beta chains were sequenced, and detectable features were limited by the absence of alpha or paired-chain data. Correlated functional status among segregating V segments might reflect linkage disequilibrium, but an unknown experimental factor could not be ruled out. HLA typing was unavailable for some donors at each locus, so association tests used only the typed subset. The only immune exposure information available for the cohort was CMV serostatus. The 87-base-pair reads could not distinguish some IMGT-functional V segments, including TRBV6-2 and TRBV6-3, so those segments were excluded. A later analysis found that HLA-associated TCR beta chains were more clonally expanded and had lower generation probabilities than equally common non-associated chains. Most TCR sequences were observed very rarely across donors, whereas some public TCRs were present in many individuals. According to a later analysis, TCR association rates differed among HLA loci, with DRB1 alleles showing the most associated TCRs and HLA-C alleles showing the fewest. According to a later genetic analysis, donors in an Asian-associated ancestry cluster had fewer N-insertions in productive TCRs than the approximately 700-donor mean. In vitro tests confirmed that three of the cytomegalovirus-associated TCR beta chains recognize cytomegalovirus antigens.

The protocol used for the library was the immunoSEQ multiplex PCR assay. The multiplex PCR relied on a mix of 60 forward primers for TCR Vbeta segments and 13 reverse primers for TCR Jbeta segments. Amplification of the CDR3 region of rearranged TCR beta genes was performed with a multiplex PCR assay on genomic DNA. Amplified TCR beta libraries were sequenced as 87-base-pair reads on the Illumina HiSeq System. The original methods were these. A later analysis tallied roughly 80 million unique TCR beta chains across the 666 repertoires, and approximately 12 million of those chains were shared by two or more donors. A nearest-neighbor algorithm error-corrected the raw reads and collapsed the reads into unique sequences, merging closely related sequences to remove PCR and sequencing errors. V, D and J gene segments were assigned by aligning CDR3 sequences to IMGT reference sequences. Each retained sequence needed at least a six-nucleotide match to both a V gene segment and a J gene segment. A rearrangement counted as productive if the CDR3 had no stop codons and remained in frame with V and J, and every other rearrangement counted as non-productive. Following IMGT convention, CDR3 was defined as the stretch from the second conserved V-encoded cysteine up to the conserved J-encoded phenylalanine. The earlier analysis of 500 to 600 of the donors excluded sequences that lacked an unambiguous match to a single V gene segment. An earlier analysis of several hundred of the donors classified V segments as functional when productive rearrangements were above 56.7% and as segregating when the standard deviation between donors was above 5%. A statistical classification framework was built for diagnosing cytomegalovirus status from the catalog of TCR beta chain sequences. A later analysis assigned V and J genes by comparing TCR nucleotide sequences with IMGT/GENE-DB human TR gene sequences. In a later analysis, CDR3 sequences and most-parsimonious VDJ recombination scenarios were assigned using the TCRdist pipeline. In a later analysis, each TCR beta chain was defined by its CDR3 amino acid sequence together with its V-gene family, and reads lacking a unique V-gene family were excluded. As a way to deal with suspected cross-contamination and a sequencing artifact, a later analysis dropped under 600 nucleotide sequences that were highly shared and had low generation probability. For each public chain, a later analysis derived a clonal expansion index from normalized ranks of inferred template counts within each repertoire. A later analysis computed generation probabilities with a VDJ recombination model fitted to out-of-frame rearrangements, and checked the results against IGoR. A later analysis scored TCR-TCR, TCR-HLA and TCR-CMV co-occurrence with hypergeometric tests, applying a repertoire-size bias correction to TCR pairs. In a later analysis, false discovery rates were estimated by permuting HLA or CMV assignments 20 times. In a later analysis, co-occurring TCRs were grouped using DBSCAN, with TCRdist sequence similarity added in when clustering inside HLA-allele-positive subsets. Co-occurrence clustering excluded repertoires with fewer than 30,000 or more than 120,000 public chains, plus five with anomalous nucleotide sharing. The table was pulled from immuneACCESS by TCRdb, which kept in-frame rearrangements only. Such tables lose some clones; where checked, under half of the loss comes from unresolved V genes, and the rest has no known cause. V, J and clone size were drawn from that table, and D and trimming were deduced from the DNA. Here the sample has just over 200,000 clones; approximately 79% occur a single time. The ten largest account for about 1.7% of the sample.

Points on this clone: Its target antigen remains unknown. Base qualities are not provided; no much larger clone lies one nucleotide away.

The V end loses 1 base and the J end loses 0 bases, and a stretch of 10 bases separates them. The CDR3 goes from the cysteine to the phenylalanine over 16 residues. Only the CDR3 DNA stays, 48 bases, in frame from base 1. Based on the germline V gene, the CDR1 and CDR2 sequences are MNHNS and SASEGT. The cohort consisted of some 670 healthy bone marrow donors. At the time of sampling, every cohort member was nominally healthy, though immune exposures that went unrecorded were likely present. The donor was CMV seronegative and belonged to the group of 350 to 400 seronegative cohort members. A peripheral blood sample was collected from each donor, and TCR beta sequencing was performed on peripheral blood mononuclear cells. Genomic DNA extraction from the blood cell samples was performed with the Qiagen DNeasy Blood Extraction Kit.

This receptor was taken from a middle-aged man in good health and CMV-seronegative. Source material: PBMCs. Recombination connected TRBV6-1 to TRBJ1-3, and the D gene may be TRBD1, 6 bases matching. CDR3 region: CASSEVHRASGNTIYF. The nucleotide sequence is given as TGTGCCAGCAGTGAAGTCCACAGGGCCTCTGGAAACACCATATATTTT.